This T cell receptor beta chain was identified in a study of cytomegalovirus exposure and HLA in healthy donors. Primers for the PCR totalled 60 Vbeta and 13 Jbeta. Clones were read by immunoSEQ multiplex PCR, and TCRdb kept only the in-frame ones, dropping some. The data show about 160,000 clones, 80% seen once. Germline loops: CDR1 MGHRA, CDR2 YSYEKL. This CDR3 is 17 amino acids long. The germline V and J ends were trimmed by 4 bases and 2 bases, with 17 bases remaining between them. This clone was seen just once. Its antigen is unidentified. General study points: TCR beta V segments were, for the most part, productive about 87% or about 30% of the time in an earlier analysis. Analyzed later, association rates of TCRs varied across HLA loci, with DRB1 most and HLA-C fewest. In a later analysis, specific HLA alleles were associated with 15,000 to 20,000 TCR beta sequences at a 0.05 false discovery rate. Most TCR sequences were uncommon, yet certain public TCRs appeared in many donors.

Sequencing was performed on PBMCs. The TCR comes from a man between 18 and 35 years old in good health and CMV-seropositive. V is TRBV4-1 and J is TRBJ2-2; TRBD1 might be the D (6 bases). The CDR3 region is CASSLSPGTPNTGELFF. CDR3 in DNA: TGCGCCAGCAGCCTCTCTCCCGGGACACCTAACACCGGGGAGCTGTTTTTT.